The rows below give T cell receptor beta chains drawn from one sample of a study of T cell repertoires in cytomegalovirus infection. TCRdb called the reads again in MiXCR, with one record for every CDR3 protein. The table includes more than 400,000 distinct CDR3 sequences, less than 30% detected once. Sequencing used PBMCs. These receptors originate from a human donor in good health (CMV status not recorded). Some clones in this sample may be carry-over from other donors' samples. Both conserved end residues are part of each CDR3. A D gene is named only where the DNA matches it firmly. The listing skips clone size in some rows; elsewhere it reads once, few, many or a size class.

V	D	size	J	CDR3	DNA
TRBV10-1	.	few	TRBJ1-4	CASSNPGTNEKLFF	TGCGCCAGCAGTAACCCAGGGACTAATGAAAAACTGTTTTTT
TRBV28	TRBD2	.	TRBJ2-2	CATRLAGGVGELFF	TGTGCCACCCGACTAGCGGGAGGAGTCGGGGAGCTGTTTTTT
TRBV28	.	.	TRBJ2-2	CASQEGGGNTGELFF	TGTGCCAGCCAAGAAGGAGGAGGCAACACCGGGGAGCTGTTTTTT
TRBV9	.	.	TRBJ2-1	CASSVAGEQFF	TGTGCCAGCAGCGTAGCGGGGGAGCAGTTCTTC
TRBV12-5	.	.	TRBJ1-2	CASGLPPGFGGYTF	TGTGCTAGTGGTTTGCCCCCGGGGTTTGGGGGCTACACCTTC
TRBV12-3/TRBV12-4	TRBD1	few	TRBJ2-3	CASRRTGADTQYF	TGTGCCAGCAGACGGACAGGGGCGGATACGCAGTATTTT
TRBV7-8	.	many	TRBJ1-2	CASSLWVSYGYTF	TGTGCCAGCAGCTTATGGGTATCCTATGGCTACACCTTC
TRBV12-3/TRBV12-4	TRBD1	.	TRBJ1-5	CASSSTGGYQPQHF	TGTGCCAGCAGTTCCACAGGGGGCTATCAGCCCCAGCATTTT
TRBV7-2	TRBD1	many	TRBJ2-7	CASSLVTGASGKQYF	TGTGCCAGCAGCTTAGTCACAGGGGCCTCGGGCAAGCAGTACTTC
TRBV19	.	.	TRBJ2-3	CASAGARELDTQYF	TGTGCCTCGGCGGGGGCAAGGGAATTGGATACGCAGTATTTT
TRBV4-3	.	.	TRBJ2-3	CASSQNRVHTQYF	TGCGCCAGCAGCCAAAACAGGGTCCATACGCAGTATTTT
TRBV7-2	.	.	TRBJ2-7	CASSLRRGYDEQYF	TGTGCCAGCAGCTTAAGGAGGGGGTACGACGAGCAGTACTTC
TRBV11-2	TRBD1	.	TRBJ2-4	CASSLERTGGRAKNIQYF	TGTGCCAGCAGCTTAGAAAGGACAGGGGGAAGAGCCAAAAACATTCAGTACTTC
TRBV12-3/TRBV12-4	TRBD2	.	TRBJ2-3	CASSGLAAMPTTDTQYF	TGTGCCAGCAGTGGACTAGCGGCCATGCCAACGACAGATACGCAGTATTTT
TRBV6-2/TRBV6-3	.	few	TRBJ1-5	CASSYRLTENQPQHF	TGTGCCAGCAGTTACCGTCTGACAGAGAATCAGCCCCAGCATTTT
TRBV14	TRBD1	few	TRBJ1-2	CASSPFGQGFLGYTF	TGTGCCAGCAGCCCCTTCGGACAGGGGTTTCTTGGCTACACCTTC
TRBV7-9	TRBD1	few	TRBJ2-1	CASRPGQGLFEQFF	TGTGCCAGCAGACCGGGACAGGGTTTGTTTGAGCAGTTCTTC
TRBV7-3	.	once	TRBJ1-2	CASSSTRSRNYGYTF	TGTGCCAGCAGCTCTACCAGGAGCCGGAACTATGGCTACACCTTC
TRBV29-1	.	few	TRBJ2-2	CSGLKAGELFF	TGCAGCGGATTGAAGGCCGGGGAGCTGTTTTTT
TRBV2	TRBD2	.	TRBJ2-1	CARGLASNEQFF	TGTGCCAGGGGACTAGCCAGCAATGAGCAGTTCTTC
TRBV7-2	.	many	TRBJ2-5	CASSLSRGRETQYF	TGTGCCAGCAGCTTATCTCGGGGTAGAGAGACCCAGTACTTC
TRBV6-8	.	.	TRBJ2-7	CASSYGTGRSSYEQYF	TGTGCCAGCAGTTACGGTACGGGACGCAGCTCCTACGAGCAGTACTTC
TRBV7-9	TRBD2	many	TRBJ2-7	CASSSRLAGAYEQYF	TGTGCCAGCAGCTCCCGACTAGCGGGCGCCTACGAGCAGTACTTC
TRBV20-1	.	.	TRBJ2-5	CSASFGAGETQYF	TGCAGTGCTAGTTTTGGCGCCGGGGAGACCCAGTACTTC
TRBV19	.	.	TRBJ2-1	CASSILSSDNEQFF	TGTGCCAGTAGTATATTGAGTTCGGACAATGAGCAGTTCTTC
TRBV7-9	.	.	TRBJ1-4	CASRSAGGGGGEKLFF	TGTGCCAGCAGGTCGGCAGGCGGGGGGGGTGGCGAAAAACTGTTTTTT
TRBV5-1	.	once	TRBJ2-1	CASSKQGGHGEQFF	TGCGCCAGCAGCAAACAGGGTGGTCACGGTGAGCAGTTCTTC
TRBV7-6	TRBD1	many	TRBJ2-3	CASSSQGASRTDTQYF	TGTGCCAGCAGCTCACAGGGGGCGTCGCGCACAGATACGCAGTATTTT
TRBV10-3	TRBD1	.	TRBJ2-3	CAISESLRQGASNTQYF	TGTGCCATCAGTGAGTCACTAAGACAGGGGGCTTCGAATACGCAGTATTTT
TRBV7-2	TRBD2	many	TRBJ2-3	CASSGNSGRAGADTQYF	TGTGCCAGCAGCGGAAATAGCGGGAGGGCCGGTGCAGATACGCAGTATTTT
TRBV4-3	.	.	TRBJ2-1	CASSQQGNNEQFF	TGCGCCAGCAGCCAACAGGGAAACAATGAGCAGTTCTTC
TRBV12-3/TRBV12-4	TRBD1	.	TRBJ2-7	CASRDGQALQQYF	TGTGCCAGCAGGGATGGACAGGCCTTGCAGCAGTACTTC
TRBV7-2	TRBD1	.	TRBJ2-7	CASSQRDRVFNEQYF	TGTGCCAGCAGCCAAAGGGACAGGGTCTTTAACGAGCAGTACTTC
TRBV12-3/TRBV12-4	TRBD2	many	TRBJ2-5	CASSQTSANAQYF	TGTGCCAGCAGTCAAACTAGCGCAAACGCCCAGTACTTC
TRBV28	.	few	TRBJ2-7	CASREDGGRFYEQYF	TGTGCCAGCAGGGAAGATGGGGGGCGCTTCTACGAGCAGTACTTC
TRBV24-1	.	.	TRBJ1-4	CATSDLDSTDGMVF	TGTGCCACCAGTGATTTGGACTCTACTGACGGAATGGTTTTT
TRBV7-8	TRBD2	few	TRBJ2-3	CASSKTSGGNTQYF	TGTGCCAGCAGCAAAACTAGCGGCGGAAATACGCAGTATTTT
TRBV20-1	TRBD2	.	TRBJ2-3	CSASLAGLADTQYF	TGCAGTGCTAGTTTAGCGGGTTTGGCAGATACGCAGTATTTT
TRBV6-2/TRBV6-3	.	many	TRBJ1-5	CASAHGSQPQHF	TGTGCCAGCGCCCATGGGTCACAGCCCCAGCATTTT
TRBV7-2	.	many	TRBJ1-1	CASSHGQGGTEAFF	TGTGCCAGCAGCCATGGGCAGGGAGGAACTGAAGCTTTCTTT
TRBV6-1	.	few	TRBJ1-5	CASSPVGGNQPQHF	TGTGCCAGCAGCCCAGTAGGGGGAAATCAGCCCCAGCATTTT
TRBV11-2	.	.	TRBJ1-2	CASSLDFGRASGYTF	TGTGCCAGCAGCTTAGATTTCGGCAGGGCGAGTGGCTACACCTTC
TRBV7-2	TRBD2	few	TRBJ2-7	CASSQRLAGAGEQYF	TGTGCCAGCAGCCAGAGACTAGCGGGAGCGGGCGAGCAGTACTTC
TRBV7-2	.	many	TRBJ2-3	CATNDLKTGANTDTQYF	TGTGCCACCAACGACCTTAAAACGGGAGCCAACACAGATACGCAGTATTTT
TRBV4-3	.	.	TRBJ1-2	CASSQGPLYGYTF	TGCGCCAGCAGCCAAGGGCCCCTCTATGGCTACACCTTC
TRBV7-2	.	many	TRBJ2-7	CASSFQEPSSYEQYF	TGTGCCAGCAGCTTCCAAGAACCCAGCTCCTACGAGCAGTACTTC
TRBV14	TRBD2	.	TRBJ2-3	CASSQDVLAGVTDTQYF	TGTGCCAGCAGCCAAGATGTCCTAGCGGGAGTCACAGATACGCAGTATTTT
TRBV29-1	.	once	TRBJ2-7	CSVESSSYEQYF	TGCAGCGTTGAATCGAGCTCCTACGAGCAGTACTTC
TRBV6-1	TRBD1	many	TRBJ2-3	CASSIDRGFGDTQYF	TGTGCCAGCAGTATTGACAGGGGGTTTGGAGATACGCAGTATTTT
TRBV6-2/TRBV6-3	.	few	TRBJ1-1	CASRPGRANTEAFF	TGTGCCAGCAGACCGGGACGGGCAAACACTGAAGCTTTCTTT
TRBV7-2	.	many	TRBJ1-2	CASSLGGGPGYTF	TGTGCCAGCAGCTTGGGAGGGGGTCCTGGCTACACCTTC
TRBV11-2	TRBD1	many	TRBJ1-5	CASSLGQGYQPQHF	TGTGCCAGCAGCTTGGGACAGGGATATCAGCCCCAGCATTTT
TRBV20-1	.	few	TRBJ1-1	CSAEIIWQGRTEAFF	TGCAGTGCTGAAATTATATGGCAGGGGAGGACTGAAGCTTTCTTT
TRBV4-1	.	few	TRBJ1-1	CASSQQQGDTEAFF	TGCGCCAGCAGCCAGCAGCAAGGGGACACTGAAGCTTTCTTT
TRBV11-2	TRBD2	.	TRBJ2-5	CASSAGVETQYF	TGTGCCAGCAGTGCGGGAGTAGAGACCCAGTACTTC
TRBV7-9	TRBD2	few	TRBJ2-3	CASRGLAGFRTDTQYF	TGTGCCAGCAGAGGACTAGCGGGATTTAGGACAGATACGCAGTATTTT
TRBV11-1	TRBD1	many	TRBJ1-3	CASSYSTGNSGNTIYF	TGTGCCAGCAGCTATTCGACAGGGAACTCTGGAAACACCATATATTTT
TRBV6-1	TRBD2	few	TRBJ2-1	CASSEKGSGRADEQFF	TGTGCCAGCAGTGAAAAGGGTAGCGGGAGGGCAGATGAGCAGTTCTTC
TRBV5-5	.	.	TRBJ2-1	CASSPSWRSTYNEQFF	TGTGCCAGCAGCCCTAGTTGGAGATCGACCTACAATGAGCAGTTCTTC
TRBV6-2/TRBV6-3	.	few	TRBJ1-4	CASSYSILARNNEKLFF	TGTGCCAGCAGTTACTCGATCCTGGCAAGGAATAATGAAAAACTGTTTTTT